This TCR beta chain came from a study of OX40 agonist ivuxolimab in advanced cancers. Study background: Patients were dosed intravenously with ivuxolimab at 0.01 to 10 mg/kg every 2 weeks. Points from the study as a whole: Relative to CD4+ cells, CD8+ T cells on average had more expanded clones.

This clone came up once. The target antigen is unknown. Per germline, CDR1 MNHEY and CDR2 SVGAGI. V lost 4 bases, J lost 7 bases, and 6 bases stayed unmatched. This CDR3 has 13 amino acids. TCRdb keeps only in-frame clones here, not all; method: immunoSEQ multiplex PCR. The table shows roughly 40,000 clones, with around 91% occurring only once. The sequencing used CD4+ or CD8+ T cells sorted from blood, collected in a trial of the OX40 agonist ivuxolimab. This TCR derives from an adult with an advanced solid tumor such as melanoma, head and neck, liver or kidney cancer. The gene calls are TRBV6-5 and TRBJ1-1; 7 positions agree with TRBD1. In DNA form, the CDR3 reads TGTGCCAGCAGTTTAGGACAGGACTTTGAAGCTTTCTTT. Protein product: CASSLGQDFEAFF.